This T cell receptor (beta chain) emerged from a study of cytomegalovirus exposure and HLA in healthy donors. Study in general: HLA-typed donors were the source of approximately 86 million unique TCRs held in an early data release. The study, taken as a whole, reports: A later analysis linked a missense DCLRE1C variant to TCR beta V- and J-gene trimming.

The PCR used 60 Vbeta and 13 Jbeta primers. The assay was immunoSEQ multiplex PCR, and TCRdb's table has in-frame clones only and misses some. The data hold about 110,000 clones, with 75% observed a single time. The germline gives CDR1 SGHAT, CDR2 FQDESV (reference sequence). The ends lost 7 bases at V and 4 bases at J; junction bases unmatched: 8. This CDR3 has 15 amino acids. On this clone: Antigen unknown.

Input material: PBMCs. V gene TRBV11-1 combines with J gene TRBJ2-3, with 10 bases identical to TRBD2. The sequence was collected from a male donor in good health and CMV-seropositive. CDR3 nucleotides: TGTGCCAGCACCGTAAGCGGGGGGGCTTCAGATACGCAGTATTTT. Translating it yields CASTVSGGASDTQYF.